This TCR beta chain originates from a study of T cells in localized non-small cell lung cancer (dated by TCRdb to 2020 to 2022). With regard to the full study: The study analyzed T cell repertoires of around 250 early-stage NSCLC patients, comparing tumors and uninvolved tumor-adjacent lungs. The cohort comprised roughly 230 treatment-naïve NSCLC patients with resected, localized lung tumors. A mean age of about 66 years was recorded for the NSCLC patients, of whom under 150 were male and about a hundred were female.

Results the study describes overall, beyond this receptor: Because the study design was exploratory, TCR variables were selected using unadjusted p-values without false-discovery rate correction. A median of 57 of the top 100 tumor clones were detected in paired uninvolved adjacent lung, and some 30 of these tumor clones were also found among the top 100 clones of the paired uninvolved adjacent lung. Uninvolved tumor-adjacent lung showed the highest T cell clonality, higher than tumor, which suggests more focused antigenic responses in the uninvolved tumor-adjacent lung. Multi-region tumor sequencing was not performed, so intratumor heterogeneity could not be excluded. Higher blood T cell density associated with longer overall survival, while higher adjacent-lung clonality associated with shorter survival.

V and J are truncated by 3 bases and 7 bases respectively, leaving an intervening sequence of 11 bases. From the cysteine through the phenylalanine, the CDR3 covers 13 amino acids. The kept DNA is CDR3 alone, 39 bases in frame from the first base. The germline V gene gives CDR1 as MNHNS and CDR2 as SASEGT. Points on this clone: Its binding antigen is unknown. Base-call qualities are not available, and no considerably larger clone is one nucleotide away.

TCR beta CDR3 regions were sequenced from DNA using the immunoSEQ Assay. The authors' pipeline ran thus. T cell density was computed as TCR beta template counts normalized to usable DNA estimated by amplifying housekeeping genes. Richness was estimated with the preseqR package, extrapolating to 400,000 templates for PBMC samples and 120,000 templates for tissue samples. Clonality was taken to be one minus Pielou's evenness. Differential abundance testing on productive amino-acid clonotypes, with a minimum total count of 5 and an alpha of 0.1, was used to identify tissue-enriched TCRs. Repertoire overlap between compartments was quantified with the Jaccard Index and Morisita Overlap Index. GLIPH clustered TCR beta CDR3s with public tetramer-defined viral CDR3s; viral motifs required at least three viral sequences plus V-gene enrichment. Imported from immuneACCESS, the table was reduced by TCRdb to in-frame sequences with V and J called. These copies leave out some clones; in studies compared against another copy, an unresolved V gene accounts for under half, and the cause of the remainder is not known. Clonal size and the V and J genes are those of that table, whereas D and trimming came from the DNA. This sample lists around 64,000 clones; 80% to 90% were detected once. The biggest ten clones account for 4.7% of the sample.

At diagnosis, peripheral blood, uninvolved tumor-adjacent lung and tumor were collected and stored as a combination of fresh-frozen and FFPE material. Blood samples were analyzed as peripheral blood mononuclear cells for TCR repertoire profiling. The sample in question was PBMCs, obtained before any cancer treatment. The chain links TRBV6-1 with TRBJ2-3; a tentative D call is TRBD2 (6 bases match). The TCR originated in a man between 40 and 75 years old with stage II lung adenocarcinoma. The DNA sequence reads TGTGCCAGCAGTGAGGGGCGGGACTATACGCAGTATTTT. Translated, this is CASSEGRDYTQYF.